This TCR beta chain was sequenced during a study of cytomegalovirus exposure and HLA in healthy donors. Study results and caveats: V- and J-gene trimming in TCR beta was tied to a missense DCLRE1C variant by an analysis performed later. As a later analysis revealed, the rate of TCR association differed by HLA locus, with DRB1 most and HLA-C fewest.

Points on this clone: Antigen: not known.

The study ran its PCR with 60 Vbeta and 13 Jbeta primers. Clones were read by immunoSEQ multiplex PCR, and TCRdb kept only the in-frame ones, dropping some. The table lists over 120,000 clones, around 80% of them singletons. The CDR3 is 15 amino acids. Germline CDR1 reads SGHDT; CDR2 reads YYEEEE. The V end was cut by 0 bases, the J end by 4 bases, with 13 bases between. Sequencing was performed on PBMCs. This TCR came from a female donor in good health and CMV-seronegative. V and J are TRBV5-6 and TRBJ1-1, with D possibly matching TRBD1 (5 bases). DNA of the CDR3: TGTGCCAGCAGCTTGGAGCTGGGGCAGTTCACTGAAGCTTTCTTT. Translated: CASSLELGQFTEAFF.